The entry below describes one T cell receptor beta chain. Libraries were prepared by immunoSEQ multiplex PCR; TCRdb keeps only in-frame clonotypes and omits some of them. The repertoire holds some 300,000 clones, with more than 80% as singletons. The data derive from a study of blood T cell repertoires in COVID-19. V was pared by 6 bases and J by 4 bases, with 9 bases between. The CDR3 runs to 11 residues. CDR1 is SQVTM, CDR2 ANQGSEA, per germline. This clonotype was sampled from a woman between 50 and 59 years old with COVID-19, enrolled during active disease. The rearrangement uses TRBV29-1 and TRBJ1-2; D possibly corresponds to TRBD1 (6 bases). The sample taken for sequencing was peripheral blood. CDR3 sequence (DNA): TGCAGCGTCACAGGGACCTATGGCTACACCTTC. Its translation: CSVTGTYGYTF.